Listed here are 8 T cell receptor beta chains from one sample, sequenced in a study of T-cell memory formation after mild COVID-19. MiXCR, run by TCRdb on the 5' RACE reads, gives a single entry per CDR3 protein. This sample carries roughly 68,000 distinct CDR3 sequences, over 15% of them seen once, and the ten largest clones take under 35%. Input material: PBMCs or a T cell subset sorted from them (not recorded which). Source of these receptors: an adult woman who had mild COVID-19 (a few samples of this study predate the infection). Cell type and time point are not known.

Note on this clonotype: Mismatch with germline at one junction end may stem from a read error. The chain recombines TRBV20-1 with TRBJ2-2; 12 bases line up with TRBD1. Germline lookup yields CDR1 DFQATT and CDR2 SNEGSKA (reference sequence). This CDR3 spans 16 amino acids. CDR3 loop: CSARGTGGRNTGELFF. CDR3 DNA sequence: TGCAGTGCGAGAGGGACAGGGGGCCGCAACACCGGGGAGCTGTTTTTT.

The table lists this clonotype with a few counts. The genes are TRBV7-2 and TRBJ2-3; possibly TRBD1 for D (6 bases). The CDR3 spans 16 residues. Looked up from germline, CDR1 is SGHTA and CDR2 is FQGNSA. V was clipped by 3 bases and J by 0 bases, with 13 bases between them. CDR3 sequence: CASSFGGGASTDTQYF. CDR3 in DNA: TGTGCCAGCAGCTTCGGTGGGGGCGCTAGCACAGATACGCAGTATTTT.

This clonotype was detected a few times. The rearrangement links TRBV27 to TRBJ2-7, with 10 bases lining up with TRBD1. CDR1 is MNHEY, CDR2 SMNVEV, per germline (reference sequence). The V and J ends lost 3 bases and 3 bases, in that order; junction bases with no gene match: 8. This CDR3 is built from 16 residues. As DNA, the CDR3 is TGTGCCAGCAGTTTTACTGGGACAGGGGAGGGCTACGAGCAGTACTTC. It is translated as CASSFTGTGEGYEQYF.

This clonotype turned up a few times. This chain uses TRBV7-9 with TRBJ2-1, with D perhaps TRBD1 (5 bases). Trimming removed 5 bases at V and 8 bases at J, with 10 bases between. Germline V CDR1 and CDR2: SEHNR, FQNEAQ (reference sequence). The CDR3 extends over 12 amino acids. CDR3 DNA: TGTGCCAGCAGCCTCAGGGTCCATGAGCAGTTCTTC. This translates into CASSLRVHEQFF.

This clonotype ranks as medium-sized. The V gene is TRBV29-1, the J gene TRBJ2-1, with a possible D match to TRBD2 (6 bases). CDR1 is SQVTM, CDR2 ANQGSEA, per germline. This CDR3 contains 10 residues. V was cut by 5 bases and J by 7 bases, with 6 bases left in between. The CDR3: CSVRGNEQFF. CDR3 nucleotide sequence: TGCAGCGTTCGGGGGAATGAGCAGTTCTTC.

This clonotype was counted only a few times. This chain connects TRBV29-1 to TRBJ1-1; D gene ambiguous. Germline V gives CDR1 SQVTM, CDR2 ANQGSEA. V was trimmed by 5 bases and J by 3 bases, leaving 10 bases between them. The CDR3 is 12 amino acids. The CDR3 here is CSVRASDTEAFF. CDR3 nucleotides: TGCAGCGTTCGGGCTTCGGACACTGAAGCTTTCTTT.

The chain has TRBV29-1 and TRBJ1-1; unclear D gene. This CDR3 is 12 amino acids long. V was pared by 4 bases and J by 4 bases, with 10 bases between. Germline loops: CDR1 SQVTM, CDR2 ANQGSEA. The CDR3 DNA sequence: TGCAGCGTTGGGGTACCCGGCACTGAAGCTTTCTTT. Protein product: CSVGVPGTEAFF. Full variable domain (outside the CDR3, taken from reference TRBV29-1 and TRBJ1-1): SAVISQKPSRDICQRGTSLTIQCQVDSQVTMMFWYRQQPGQSLTLIATANQGSEATYESGFVIDKFPISRPNLTFSTLTVSNMSPEDSSIYLCSVGVPGTEAFFGQGTRLTVV.

V usage is TRBV5-6 and J usage is TRBJ1-5, with D unclear. Germline values: CDR1 SGHDT, CDR2 YYEEEE. V lost 3 bases and J 2 bases, leaving 18 bases between the germline ends. The CDR3 has 17 residues. CDR3 sequence reads: CASSSSGRENRNQPQHF. CDR3 bases: TGTGCCAGCAGCTCGTCAGGCCGCGAAAATCGCAATCAGCCCCAGCATTTT.